Below, one T cell receptor beta chain is given with its context. Germline loops: CDR1 MNHEY, CDR2 SVGAGI. The V end was cut by 2 bases, the J end by 6 bases, with 19 bases between. The CDR3 sequence is 17 residues long. The sample is drawn from a study of T-cell reconstitution after alpha-beta-depleted transplantation in children. Construction of the TCRbeta library involved unique molecular identifiers. TCRdb ran MiXCR on the PCR reads and lists one entry per CDR3 protein. Seen here are 500,000 to 600,000 distinct CDR3 sequences, about 17% observed once, and the top ten hold less than 4%. The sequence came from a human donor who donated a stem cell graft to a child with acute lymphoblastic leukemia. The rearrangement uses TRBV6-5 and TRBJ2-2; perhaps TRBD1 as D (7 bases). This specimen was PBMCs from the stem cell graft donor, taken from the stem cell graft. CDR3 residues: CASSYGGGAGMPGELFF. CDR3 coding DNA: TGTGCCAGCAGTTACGGAGGGGGCGCAGGAATGCCCGGGGAGCTGTTTTTT.